One T cell receptor (beta chain) is described in this entry. Its antigen has not been determined. Base-call qualities are not available, and no considerably larger clone is one nucleotide away. The sample's time point label, in plain terms: cycle 2 day 1 (C2D1) of nivolumab. Every trial patient had relapsed after autologous stem cell transplantation, and cohorts A, B and C differed in prior brentuximab vedotin exposure. The trial cohort comprised some 60 patients with relapsed/refractory classical Hodgkin lymphoma whose best overall responses were complete response, partial response or progressive disease. Trial patients were treated with single-agent nivolumab in the multi-cohort phase II CheckMate 205 trial. Best overall response was determined by an independent review committee according to the 2007 International Working Group response criteria. Trial PBMCs were collected just before the start of nivolumab (C1D1) and during therapy at cycle 2 day 1 and cycle 4 day 1. Peripheral blood was collected in 8 mL Vacutainer Cell Preparation Tubes, from which PBMCs were isolated by centrifugation and then cryopreserved.

Genomic DNA was isolated using the Qiagen DNeasy kit from unsorted PBMCs as well as from negatively selected CD4+ and CD8+ fractions. Using primers that anneal to V and J segments, immunoSEQ multiplex PCR amplified the TCR beta CDR3 regions. A synthetic immune receptor repertoire was used to minimize amplification bias, and remaining bias was computationally removed after sequencing. The original pipeline was this. Repertoire diversity was quantified as the Shannon entropy index using custom Python scripts. Unsorted, CD4+ and CD8+ repertoires were analyzed separately, except in combined analyses where CD4+ and CD8+ sequences were merged in silico. A clone was considered expanded if an increase in frequency of at least 2-fold after treatment relative to C1D1 was found, and a pseudocount of 0.5 was applied to clones undetected at baseline. Clones with 0 or 1 copy at C1D1 were defined as singleton clones, while clones with 2 or more copies were defined as non-singleton clones. By matching protein sequences in sorted samples from the same patient, clones expanded in unsorted samples were annotated as CD4+, CD8+ or unknown. Diversity changes from C1D1 to C4D1 were tested in paired samples using Wilcoxon tests. TCRdb obtained this table from immuneACCESS and retained in-frame rearrangements with V and J assigned. These tables miss some clones; where compared with another copy, unresolved V genes account for less than half of the shortfall, and the remainder is unexplained. V and J calls and clone size are as listed in that table; D and trimming were resolved from the DNA. This sample has 150,000 or so clones in its table, and around 84% of those were observed once. The top ten clonotypes cover 7.5% to 9.5% of the sample.

The sample originates from a study of PD-1 blockade in classical Hodgkin lymphoma (dated by TCRdb to 2018 to 2021). Study-level background: Nivolumab dosing was 3 mg/kg intravenously every 2 weeks, continuing until either disease progression or unacceptable toxicity. A peripheral blood immune signature of response to PD-1 blockade in classical Hodgkin lymphoma was defined using TCR beta sequencing and CyTOF. Findings and caveats that apply to the study as a whole: Newly diagnosed patients were reported to have lower baseline TCR diversity than healthy donors, and relapsed/refractory patients were reported to have lower baseline TCR diversity still. CD4+ but not CD8+ TCR diversity rose significantly by C4D1 (p=0.0027 vs p=0.16), most apparent in complete responders (p=0.02). Patients starting nivolumab less than 1 year after ASCT had lower diversity and were excluded from later analyses to avoid confounding by immune reconstitution. The study was limited to a single clinical trial cohort, and causes of repertoire differences, possibly disease activity or prior therapy, remained undefined. Among trial patients, those achieving complete response had baseline diversity similar to that of newly diagnosed patients, while diversity was significantly lower in partial responders and progressors.

The CDR3 starts with the cysteine, ends with the phenylalanine, and has 18 residues. CDR3 DNA only is kept here, 54 bases in frame from base 1. The germline V and J ends show losses of 3 bases and 1 base respectively, and no gene match explains 11 bases of the junction. This material consisted of peripheral blood mononuclear cells (PBMCs), taken before the second cycle of nivolumab. The clonotype was recovered from a human donor with classical Hodgkin lymphoma. Recombination linked TRBV23-1 to TRBJ2-3; a stretch of 9 junction bases matches TRBD1. TRBV23-1 is an ORF, and what it does is uncertain. Read as DNA, the sequence is TGCGCCAGCAGTCATCGGGACAGGGAGCAAGACGGCACAGATACGCAGTATTTT. This gives the protein CASSHRDREQDGTDTQYF.